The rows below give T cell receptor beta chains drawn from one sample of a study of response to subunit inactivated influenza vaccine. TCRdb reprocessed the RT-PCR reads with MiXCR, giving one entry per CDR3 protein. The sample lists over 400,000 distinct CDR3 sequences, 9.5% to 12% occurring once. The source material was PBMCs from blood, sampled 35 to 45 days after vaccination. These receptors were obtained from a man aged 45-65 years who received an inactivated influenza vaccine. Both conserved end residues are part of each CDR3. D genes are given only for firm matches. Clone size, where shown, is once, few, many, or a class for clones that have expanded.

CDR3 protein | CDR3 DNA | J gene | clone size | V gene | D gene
CASSAQTGARTGELFF | TGTGCCAGCAGCGCCCAAACGGGGGCGCGGACCGGGGAGCTGTTTTTT | TRBJ2-2 | few | TRBV9 | NA
CASSSQSAGQAYNEQFF | TGCGCCAGCAGCTCCCAGAGTGCGGGGCAGGCTTACAATGAGCAGTTCTTC | TRBJ2-1 | few | TRBV5-1 | NA
CASSHYGQALVYEQYF | TGTGCCAGCAGCCACTACGGACAGGCCCTTGTCTACGAGCAGTACTTC | TRBJ2-7 | NA | TRBV13 | TRBD1
CASSQVGESTDTQYF | TGCGCCAGCAGCCAAGTGGGGGAGTCCACAGATACGCAGTATTTT | TRBJ2-3 | few | TRBV4-3 | NA
CASSLGGGSDEQFF | TGCGCCAGCAGCCTGGGAGGGGGGTCCGATGAGCAGTTCTTC | TRBJ2-1 | NA | TRBV5-1 | NA
CASSPKMREQFF | TGTGCCAGCAGCCCCAAAATGCGTGAGCAGTTCTTC | TRBJ2-1 | NA | TRBV11-2 | NA
CASSYSGLLPLYEQFF | TGTGCCAGCAGTTACTCAGGCCTTCTGCCCTTATATGAGCAGTTCTTC | TRBJ2-1 | few | TRBV6-2/TRBV6-3 | NA
CASRDSGRVGAQYF | TGTGCCAGTAGAGATAGCGGGAGGGTCGGTGCGCAGTATTTT | TRBJ2-3 | NA | TRBV19 | TRBD2
CASSPSWTPGQGYF | TGTGCCAGCAGCCCAAGTTGGACACCGGGACAGGGGTACTTC | TRBJ2-7 | NA | TRBV7-2 | TRBD1
CASRATGGGGNTIYF | TGTGCCAGCAGAGCGACAGGCGGCGGTGGAAACACCATATATTTT | TRBJ1-3 | many | TRBV6-2/TRBV6-3 | NA
CASSLSSSNEQFF | TGTGCCAGCAGTTTATCCTCCAGCAATGAGCAGTTCTTC | TRBJ2-1 | many | TRBV27 | NA
CAISRTGGPGDEAFF | TGTGCCATCAGTAGGACAGGGGGCCCAGGGGATGAAGCTTTCTTT | TRBJ1-1 | many | TRBV10-3 | TRBD1
CSAKGRGPEAFF | TGCAGTGCTAAAGGCAGGGGGCCTGAAGCTTTCTTT | TRBJ1-1 | NA | TRBV20-1 | TRBD1
CASSLSGQMIPYEQYF | TGTGCCAGCAGCTTGTCGGGACAAATGATACCCTACGAGCAGTACTTC | TRBJ2-7 | few | TRBV5-6 | NA
CASSRDEGTKTQYF | TGTGCCAGCAGCCGAGATGAGGGTACGAAGACCCAGTACTTC | TRBJ2-5 | NA | TRBV5-6 | NA
CASSLGQINYGYTF | TGTGCCAGCAGCTTAGGGCAGATAAACTATGGCTACACCTTC | TRBJ1-2 | few | TRBV7-9 | NA
CSAPGEWGLISDTQYF | TGCAGTGCTCCCGGGGAATGGGGGTTGATTTCAGATACGCAGTATTTT | TRBJ2-3 | NA | TRBV20-1 | NA
CASSQDRAPSSYNEQFF | TGCGCCAGCAGCCAAGATCGGGCCCCGAGCTCCTACAATGAGCAGTTCTTC | TRBJ2-1 | NA | TRBV4-1 | NA
CASSLEFGTGGLSPLHF | TGCGCCAGCAGCTTGGAATTCGGGACAGGGGGCCTTTCACCCCTCCACTTT | TRBJ1-6 | NA | TRBV5-1 | TRBD1
CASSLAGSGRPSSYNEQFF | TGTGCCAGCAGCTTGGCTGGTAGCGGGAGACCGAGCTCCTACAATGAGCAGTTCTTC | TRBJ2-1 | few | TRBV5-4 | TRBD2
CASSPKRRLNTEAFF | TGTGCCAGCAGCCCAAAACGGAGACTCAACACTGAAGCTTTCTTT | TRBJ1-1 | few | TRBV7-2 | NA
CASSRSPSEGGADTQYF | TGTGCCAGCAGCCGAAGTCCTAGCGAAGGAGGCGCAGATACGCAGTATTTT | TRBJ2-3 | few | TRBV11-2 | NA
CSVVLRNEQFF | TGCAGCGTCGTACTAAGAAATGAGCAGTTCTTC | TRBJ2-1 | few | TRBV29-1 | NA
CSALTSGRWGTQYF | TGCAGTGCTTTAACTAGCGGGAGGTGGGGGACCCAGTACTTC | TRBJ2-5 | few | TRBV20-1 | TRBD2
CASSLFNFVEQYF | TGTGCCAGCAGCTTATTTAACTTTGTGGAGCAGTACTTC | TRBJ2-7 | NA | TRBV5-6 | NA
CSARPGRHSNQPQHF | TGCAGTGCTAGACCCGGACGGCACAGCAATCAGCCCCAGCATTTT | TRBJ1-5 | many | TRBV20-1 | NA
CASSFTGGEQFF | TGTGCCAGCAGTTTTACGGGGGGTGAGCAGTTCTTC | TRBJ2-1 | NA | TRBV12-3/TRBV12-4 | TRBD2
CASSLGRLAGAYEQYF | TGTGCCAGCAGCTTAGGCCGACTAGCGGGAGCCTACGAGCAGTACTTC | TRBJ2-7 | many | TRBV7-2 | TRBD2
CASSPPGLAGMETQYF | TGTGCCAGCAGCCCCCCAGGACTAGCGGGGATGGAGACCCAGTACTTC | TRBJ2-5 | NA | TRBV7-9 | TRBD2
CSARDRVGTGGKGLDEQFF | TGCAGTGCTAGAGATAGGGTCGGGACAGGGGGCAAGGGCCTCGATGAGCAGTTCTTC | TRBJ2-1 | NA | TRBV20-1 | TRBD1
CAISARRLEQYF | TGTGCCATCAGTGCCCGGCGCCTAGAGCAGTACTTC | TRBJ2-7 | NA | TRBV10-3 | NA
CSAGNSLANEQYF | TGCAGTGCTGGCAATAGCCTAGCAAACGAGCAGTACTTC | TRBJ2-7 | many | TRBV20-1 | NA
CASSYLAGVGSDTQYF | TGTGCCAGCAGCTACCTCGCAGGGGTGGGCTCAGATACGCAGTATTTT | TRBJ2-3 | few | TRBV7-6 | NA
CASSGQVNTGELFF | TGTGCCAGCTCGGGACAGGTGAACACCGGGGAGCTGTTTTTT | TRBJ2-2 | NA | TRBV7-9 | TRBD1
CASSPSAGGGYNEQFF | TGTGCCAGCAGCCCCTCTGCGGGAGGTGGGTACAATGAGCAGTTCTTC | TRBJ2-1 | few | TRBV4-2 | TRBD2
CASSPVAGGSHYEQYF | TGCGCCAGCAGCCCCGTAGCGGGGGGATCCCACTACGAGCAGTACTTC | TRBJ2-7 | many | TRBV4-1 | TRBD2
CASSSGTSVGTDTQYF | TGCGCCAGCAGCTCCGGGACTAGCGTAGGCACAGATACGCAGTATTTT | TRBJ2-3 | NA | TRBV5-1 | TRBD2
CASSYSEGRYQPQHF | TGTGCCAGCAGTTACTCAGAGGGTCGGTATCAGCCCCAGCATTTT | TRBJ1-5 | NA | TRBV6-2/TRBV6-3 | NA
CASRIYPGLNTEAFF | TGTGCCAGCAGGATTTATCCTGGACTGAACACTGAAGCTTTCTTT | TRBJ1-1 | few | TRBV12-3/TRBV12-4 | NA
CASSFRDSNQPQHF | TGTGCCAGCAGTTTCCGGGACAGCAATCAGCCCCAGCATTTT | TRBJ1-5 | few | TRBV12-3/TRBV12-4 | NA
CASSPGGPNTEAFF | TGTGCCAGCAGCCCGGGGGGGCCGAACACTGAAGCTTTCTTT | TRBJ1-1 | few | TRBV6-2/TRBV6-3 | NA
CASSPGRGFTGELFF | TGTGCCAGCAGCCCGGGCAGGGGGTTCACCGGGGAGCTGTTTTTT | TRBJ2-2 | NA | TRBV7-9 | TRBD1
CSATVGGSGSGGELFF | TGCAGTGCGACCGTAGGTGGGAGTGGTAGTGGCGGGGAGCTGTTTTTT | TRBJ2-2 | NA | TRBV20-1 | NA
CASSLGTSGRGTQYF | TGTGCCAGCAGCTTAGGGACTAGCGGGAGGGGTACGCAGTATTTT | TRBJ2-3 | NA | TRBV7-2 | TRBD2
CAISEQGARQPQHF | TGTGCCATCAGTGAACAGGGGGCGAGGCAGCCCCAGCATTTT | TRBJ1-5 | many | TRBV10-3 | TRBD1
CASSLRLAGGPNEQFF | TGCGCCAGCAGCCTACGCCTAGCGGGAGGGCCCAATGAGCAGTTCTTC | TRBJ2-1 | few | TRBV4-3 | TRBD2
CASSLMGFANTGELFF | TGTGCCAGCAGCTTGATGGGATTCGCGAACACCGGGGAGCTGTTTTTT | TRBJ2-2 | few | TRBV7-9 | NA
CASSLGPLAGNSNEQFF | TGTGCCAGCAGCTTAGGACCGCTAGCGGGGAACTCCAATGAGCAGTTCTTC | TRBJ2-1 | few | TRBV13 | TRBD2
CASRNPRGQSHEQYF | TGTGCCAGCAGGAATCCCAGGGGGCAAAGCCACGAGCAGTACTTC | TRBJ2-7 | many | TRBV28 | TRBD1
CASSYLQGRSEAFF | TGTGCCAGCAGTTACCTCCAGGGGAGGTCTGAAGCTTTCTTT | TRBJ1-1 | many | TRBV6-5 | NA
CASSFRRAGETQYF | TGTGCCAGCAGCTTTCGCAGGGCTGGGGAGACCCAGTACTTC | TRBJ2-5 | NA | TRBV5-6 | NA
CASSKGLAGTDTQYF | TGTGCCAGCAGCAAGGGACTAGCGGGAACAGATACGCAGTATTTT | TRBJ2-3 | NA | TRBV7-3 | TRBD2
CASSDSGQRTYF | TGTGCCAGCAGCGATTCGGGACAGCGTACATACTTC | TRBJ2-4 | few | TRBV3-1 | TRBD1
CASSYTTSEAFF | TGTGCCAGCAGTTATACCACAAGTGAAGCTTTCTTT | TRBJ1-1 | few | TRBV12-3/TRBV12-4 | NA